The 7 T cell receptor beta chains given below trace back to one sample, sequenced in a study of beta chain features in type 1 diabetes. All of the isolated RNA was reverse transcribed, so expressed TCRB transcripts were sequenced. TCRdb's copy holds only in-frame clones and misses some; the assay was immunoSEQ multiplex PCR. Of hundreds of thousands of clones in the sample, 9.5% to 11% were seen once. Sequencing was done on a sample of naive CD4+ T cells from blood. These TCRs come from a woman aged 25 to 39 in good health.

This clone was picked up a small number of times. The chain joins TRBV6-5 to TRBJ2-3, with 12 bases matching TRBD2. The CDR3 is 16 residues long. V lost 4 bases and J lost 4; bases outside the gene matches: 6. The germline gives CDR1 MNHEY, CDR2 SVGAGI. The CDR3 loop reads CASSSPLAGGSDTQYF. The CDR3 DNA sequence: TGTGCCAGCAGTTCCCCACTAGCGGGAGGATCAGATACGCAGTATTTT.

The V gene is TRBV28, the J gene TRBJ2-7; 11 bases agree with TRBD2. The V gene's germline CDR1 is MDHEN and CDR2 SYDVKM. The ends lost 6 bases at V and 2 bases at J; junction bases unmatched: 3. The CDR3 is 14 amino acids. CDR3: CASRKLAGAYEQYF. The CDR3 coding sequence is TGTGCCAGCAGAAAACTAGCGGGAGCCTACGAGCAGTACTTC.

There are a few counts of this clone. The chain couples TRBV7-2 to TRBJ2-5; TRBD2 matches 7 bases. This CDR3 contains 14 residues. The V and J ends lost 3 bases and 2 bases, in that order; junction bases with no gene match: 3. In germline, CDR1 is SGHTA, CDR2 FQGNSA. The CDR3 is CASSFREAQETQYF. The CDR3 DNA follows: TGTGCCAGCAGCTTCCGGGAGGCGCAAGAGACCCAGTACTTC.

The chain combines TRBV6-5 with TRBJ2-7, with 7 bases aligning to TRBD2. CDR3 size: 15 residues. V was clipped by 2 bases and J by 1 base; unmatched bases: 5. Germline V gene sequence: CDR1 MNHEY, CDR2 SVGAGI. CDR3 region: CASSYRGSGSYEQYF. The CDR3 region has the DNA TGTGCCAGCAGTTACCGCGGGAGTGGGTCCTACGAGCAGTACTTC.

This clone was counted only a few times. The rearrangement links TRBV7-2 to TRBJ1-2; the D gene is possibly TRBD1 (6 bases). Per the germline V gene, CDR1 is SGHTA and CDR2 is FQGNSA. Trimming stripped 5 bases from V and 1 base from J, with 23 bases between. There are 18 residues in the CDR3. The CDR3 DNA reads TGTGCCAGCAGCCAGTCAACCCCTGGACAGTGGGATAACTATGGCTACACCTTC. Translation gives CASSQSTPGQWDNYGYTF.

The V and J genes are TRBV28 and TRBJ2-7; TRBD1 matches 8 bases. Germline V CDR1 and CDR2: MDHEN, SYDVKM. V dropped 0 bases and J dropped 1; count of bases not matched to a gene: 11. The CDR3 is 18 amino acids. The CDR3 bases are TGTGCCAGCAGTTTATGGTCGGCAGGGGGCGCGGGGTCCTACGAGCAGTACTTC. Translated: CASSLWSAGGAGSYEQYF.

This sequence joins TRBV19 and TRBJ2-5; D not certain. The length of the CDR3 is 13 residues. Germline CDR1 reads LNHDA; CDR2 reads SQIVND (reference sequence). Trimming stripped 4 bases from V and 2 bases from J, with 8 bases between. In DNA form, the CDR3 reads TGTGCCAGTAGTACGGTACGGCAAGAGACCCAGTACTTC. Translating it yields CASSTVRQETQYF. The full variable domain, its missing parts supplied by reference TRBV19 and TRBJ2-5, is DGGITQSPKYLFRKEGQNVTLSCEQNLNHDAMYWYRQDPGQGLRLIYYSQIVNDFQKGDIAEGYSVSREKKESFPLTVTSAQKNPTAFYLCASSTVRQETQYFGPGTRLLVL.